This T cell receptor beta chain originates from a study of cytomegalovirus exposure and HLA in healthy donors. PCR used 60 Vbeta primers and 13 Jbeta primers. The method was immunoSEQ multiplex PCR; TCRdb's version includes in-frame clones alone and lacks a portion of them. The profile shows about 93,000 clones, 65% of them singletons. Study outcomes and limitations: Immune exposure information comprised only CMV serostatus.

About this clone itself: The antigen remains undetermined.

The germline V gene encodes CDR1 SGHRS and CDR2 YFSETQ. V was cut by 4 bases and J by 3 bases, with 22 bases left in between. The CDR3 runs 17 residues. The receptor comes from a boy aged 5 to 17 in good health and CMV-seropositive. This chain connects TRBV5-1 to TRBJ1-1, with a possible D match to TRBD1 (6 bases). Sequencing input: PBMCs. CDR3 residues: CASSKFLQGRADTEAFF. CDR3 DNA sequence: TGCGCCAGCAGCAAATTTTTACAGGGTAGGGCGGACACTGAAGCTTTCTTT.